This entry lists 20 T cell receptor beta chains sequenced from one sample in a study of shared clonotypes between healthy human individuals. Assay: immunoSEQ multiplex PCR; the TCRdb copy retains only in-frame clones and omits some. The sample lists over 2 million clones, approximately 90% occurring once. Sequenced sample: naive CD4+ T cells from PBMCs. Subset of the sample: CD45RA+ positively selected. These receptors originate from a man between 18 and 35 years old in good health. Some clones in this sample may be carry-over from other donors' samples.

This chain joins TRBV11-3 and TRBJ1-1; possible D gene TRBD1, 5 bases. Germline values: CDR1 SGHNT, CDR2 YENEEA. The CDR3 has 14 amino acids. Trimming took 5 bases from V and 0 from J, leaving 10 bases between them. Here the CDR3 reads CASSPGTVNTEAFF. The CDR3 DNA reads TGTGCCAGCAGCCCGGGGACGGTGAACACTGAAGCTTTCTTT.

This sequence joins TRBV4-1 and TRBJ2-1; D may match TRBD1 or TRBD2 (5 bases each). There are 17 residues in the CDR3. V lost 0 bases and J 3 bases, leaving 15 bases between the germline ends. Germline CDR1 reads MGHRA; CDR2 reads YSYEKL. CDR3 protein: CASSQEGPRINYNEQFF. CDR3 nucleotide sequence: TGCGCCAGCAGCCAAGAGGGACCGCGGATAAACTACAATGAGCAGTTCTTC.

The chain carries TRBV5-1 and TRBJ2-7, with 13 bases aligning to TRBD2. This CDR3 comprises 16 residues. The J segment lost 0 bases and the V segment lost 6 bases, leaving 6 bases of the junction unmatched. Looked up from germline, CDR1 is SGHRS and CDR2 is YFSETQ. The CDR3 nucleotides are TGCGCCAGCACCGACCGACTAGCGGGGGGCTCCTACGAGCAGTACTTC. Its translation is CASTDRLAGGSYEQYF.

Remarks on this clone: Additional DNA sequences in this sample encode the identical CDR3. This sequence joins TRBV6-5 and TRBJ2-7, with a tentative D call TRBD2 (6 bases). The germline V gene has CDR1 MNHEY and CDR2 SVGAGI. V was clipped by 0 bases and J by 3 bases, with 12 bases between them. The CDR3 extends over 15 amino acids. The CDR3 reads CASSYSGTGVYEQYF. In DNA, the CDR3 is TGTGCCAGCAGTTACTCGGGTACGGGGGTCTACGAGCAGTACTTC.

The rearrangement joins TRBV5-1 to TRBJ2-5; perhaps TRBD1 as D (5 bases). Germline V gene data show CDR1 as SGHRS and CDR2 as YFSETQ. The V and J ends lost 4 bases and 5 bases respectively, with 21 bases between them. The length of the CDR3 is 16 residues. The CDR3: CASSVFGVLKGETQYF. CDR3 nucleotide sequence: TGCGCCAGCAGCGTCTTTGGCGTCCTTAAGGGGGAGACCCAGTACTTC. The whole variable domain, remainder taken from reference TRBV5-1 and TRBJ2-5, is KAGVTQTPRYLIKTRGQQVTLSCSPISGHRSVSWYQQTPGQGLQFLFEYFSETQRNKGNFPGRFSGRQFSNSRSEMNVSTLELGDSALYLCASSVFGVLKGETQYFGPGTRLLVL.

The chain has TRBV5-1 and TRBJ2-2; TRBD2 is a possible D gene (6 bases). Germline assignment: CDR1 SGHRS and CDR2 YFSETQ. V dropped 2 bases and J dropped 6 bases, with 8 bases sitting between them. This CDR3 comprises 13 residues. The CDR3 nucleotides read TGCGCCAGCAGCTTCCGGGAGCCCGGGGAGCTGTTTTTT. This translates into CASSFREPGELFF.

On this clone itself: Other DNA sequences from this sample encode an identical CDR3 as well. The V and J genes are TRBV12-5 and TRBJ1-2; D is unclear. The V gene's germline CDR1 is LGHNT and CDR2 FRNRAP. V was pared by 0 bases and J by 2 bases, with 7 bases between. The CDR3 loop spans 14 amino acids. The CDR3 region is CASGLVPGNYGYTF. In nucleotides, the CDR3 is TGTGCTAGTGGTTTGGTACCGGGGAACTATGGCTACACCTTC.

This clone appeared a few times. This rearrangement joins TRBV4-1 to TRBJ2-2; no clear D. This CDR3 has 13 amino acids. Germline CDR1 is MGHRA and CDR2 is YSYEKL. V shed 1 base and J shed 5 bases, with 5 bases lying between them. This chain's CDR3 is CASSQGGTGELFF. In DNA form, the CDR3 reads TGCGCCAGCAGCCAAGGGGGAACCGGGGAGCTGTTTTTT.

The chain has TRBV7-9 and TRBJ1-2, with a possible D match to TRBD1 (6 bases). Trimming shortened V by 1 base and J by 0 bases, and 15 bases separated the two germline ends. Germline CDR1 and CDR2: SEHNR and FQNEAQ (reference sequence). CDR3 length: 17 amino acids. Written as DNA, the CDR3 is TGTGCCAGCAGCTTAGGGTCGGGGGCTGCGGCTAACTATGGCTACACCTTC. Protein sequence: CASSLGSGAAANYGYTF.

The chain is built from TRBV28 and TRBJ2-7; 7 bases map to TRBD1. The V gene end was trimmed by 6 bases and the J gene end by 3 bases; junction bases not matched to a gene: 5. The CDR3 contains 13 residues. From germline, CDR1 is MDHEN and CDR2 SYDVKM. CDR3 sequence (DNA): TGTGCCAGCAGCCCGACAGGGATCTACGAGCAGTACTTC. As protein: CASSPTGIYEQYF.

This chain uses TRBV21-1 with TRBJ2-2; the table's TRBD2 call for D was not verified on the DNA. TRBV21-1 is labeled a pseudogene. The CDR3 length is 14 residues. CDR3 bases: TGTGCCAGCTTGCTAGCGGGGGTTACCGGGGAGCTGTTTTTT. It encodes CASLLAGVTGELFF.

The V gene is TRBV7-2, the J gene TRBJ1-5; TRBD1 is a possible D gene (6 bases). Deletions cut 3 bases from V and 9 bases from J, with 15 bases between. This CDR3 has 14 amino acids. Germline V CDR1 and CDR2: SGHTA, FQGNSA. CDR3 in DNA: TGTGCCAGCAGCTTGGGGGGGGCGGTCAGGCCCCAGCATTTT. Translation gives CASSLGGAVRPQHF.

The chain is built from TRBV5-1 and TRBJ2-2; D gene uncertain. Germline CDR1 is SGHRS and CDR2 is YFSETQ. V was clipped by 2 bases and J by 3 bases, with 11 bases between them. This CDR3 comprises 15 residues. In nucleotides, the CDR3 is TGCGCCAGCAGCTTCCGGAGTAGGGACACCGGGGAGCTGTTTTTT. It codes for CASSFRSRDTGELFF.

The chain has TRBV21-1 and TRBJ2-7. TRBV21-1 is listed as a pseudogene. The CDR3 contains 15 residues. The CDR3 reads CASIIGTSGAYEQYF. CDR3 DNA: TGTGCCAGCATCATTGGCACCTCCGGCGCCTACGAGCAGTACTTC.

The DNA of the CDR3 is TGTGCCAGCTCACCAAGTTTACCCCCGAACACCGGGGAGCTGTTTTTT. It encodes CASSPSLPPNTGELFF. The chain carries TRBV18 and TRBJ2-2, with D unclear. V was pared by 2 bases and J by 0 bases, with 10 bases between. The germline gives CDR1 KGHSH, CDR2 LQKENI. This CDR3 contains 16 residues.

V usage is TRBV19 and J usage is TRBJ1-2; 8 bases align to TRBD1. The V and J ends lost 3 bases and 4 bases, in that order; junction bases with no gene match: 10. CDR1 and CDR2 (germline): LNHDA, SQIVND (reference sequence). CDR3 length: 16 amino acids. CDR3: CASSMGQAPLAYGYTF. In DNA, the CDR3 is TGTGCCAGTAGTATGGGACAGGCTCCCCTCGCCTATGGCTACACCTTC.

The gene calls are TRBV6-6 and TRBJ2-1; D is uncertain. There are 15 residues in the CDR3. V was trimmed by 5 bases and J by 0 bases, leaving 11 bases between them. Germline CDR1 and CDR2: MNHNY and SVGAGI (reference sequence). The CDR3 sequence: CASSRSSSSYNEQFF. In nucleotides, the CDR3 is TGTGCCAGCAGTCGTAGCTCGAGCTCCTACAATGAGCAGTTCTTC.

V and J are TRBV6-4 and TRBJ2-7, with 8 bases identical to TRBD2. Germline V gene lookup returns CDR1 MRHNA and CDR2 SNTAGT. J lost 5 bases, V lost 3 bases, and 9 bases had no gene match. This CDR3 has 15 amino acids. CDR3 in amino acids: CASSDTGGRENEQYF. CDR3 bases: TGTGCCAGCAGTGATACGGGGGGGCGGGAGAACGAGCAGTACTTC.

Note on this clone: Other DNA variants within this sample encode the same CDR3. This chain uses TRBV5-1 with TRBJ2-2, with 9 bases matching TRBD2. V gave up 3 bases and J gave up 3 bases; unmatched junction bases: 3. The germline gives CDR1 SGHRS, CDR2 YFSETQ. This CDR3 comprises 15 residues. CDR3 nucleotides: TGCGCCAGCAGCTGGGCGGGAGGGGACACCGGGGAGCTGTTTTTT. Translated: CASSWAGGDTGELFF. Full variable domain (remainder filled in from reference TRBV5-1 and TRBJ2-2): KAGVTQTPRYLIKTRGQQVTLSCSPISGHRSVSWYQQTPGQGLQFLFEYFSETQRNKGNFPGRFSGRQFSNSRSEMNVSTLELGDSALYLCASSWAGGDTGELFFGEGSRLTVL.

The CDR3 DNA reads TGTGCCAGCAAGCTCCCGAACACCGGGGAGCTGTTTTTT. Translating gives CASKLPNTGELFF. The gene calls are TRBV28 and TRBJ2-2; D not certain. Trimming pared 7 bases from V and 0 bases from J, leaving 6 bases between. The CDR3 is 13 residues long. Germline V gene data show CDR1 as MDHEN and CDR2 as SYDVKM.